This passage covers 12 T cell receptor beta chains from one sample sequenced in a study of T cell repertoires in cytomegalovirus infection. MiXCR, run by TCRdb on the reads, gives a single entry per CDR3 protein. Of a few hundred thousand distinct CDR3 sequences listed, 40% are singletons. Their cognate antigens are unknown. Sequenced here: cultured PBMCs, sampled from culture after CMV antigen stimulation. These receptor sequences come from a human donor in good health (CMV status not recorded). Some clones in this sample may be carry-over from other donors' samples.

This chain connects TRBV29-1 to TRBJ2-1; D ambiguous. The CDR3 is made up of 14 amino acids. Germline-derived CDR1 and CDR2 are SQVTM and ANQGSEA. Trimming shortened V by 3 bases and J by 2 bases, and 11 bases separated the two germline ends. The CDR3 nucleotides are TGCAGCGTTGATGATTACCCGGCCTACAATGAGCAGTTCTTC. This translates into CSVDDYPAYNEQFF.

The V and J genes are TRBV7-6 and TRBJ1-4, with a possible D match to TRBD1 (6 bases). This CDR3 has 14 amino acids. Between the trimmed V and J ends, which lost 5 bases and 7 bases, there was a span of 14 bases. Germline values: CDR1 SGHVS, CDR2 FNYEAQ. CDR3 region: CASSPQGSGEKLFF. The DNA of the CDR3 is TGTGCCAGCAGCCCCCAGGGGTCTGGTGAAAAACTGTTTTTT.

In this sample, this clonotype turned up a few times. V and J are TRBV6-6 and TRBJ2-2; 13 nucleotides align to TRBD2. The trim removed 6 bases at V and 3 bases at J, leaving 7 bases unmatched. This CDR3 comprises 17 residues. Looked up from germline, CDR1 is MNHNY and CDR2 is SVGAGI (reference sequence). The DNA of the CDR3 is TGTGCCAGCAGCACCGGGACTAGCGGGGAGTACACCGGGGAGCTGTTTTTT. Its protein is CASSTGTSGEYTGELFF.

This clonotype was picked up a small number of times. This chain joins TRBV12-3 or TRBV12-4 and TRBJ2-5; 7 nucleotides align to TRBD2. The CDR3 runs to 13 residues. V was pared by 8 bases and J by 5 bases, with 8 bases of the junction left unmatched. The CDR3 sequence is CASGIAGEETQYF. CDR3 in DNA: TGTGCCAGCGGAATCGCGGGGGAGGAGACCCAGTACTTC.

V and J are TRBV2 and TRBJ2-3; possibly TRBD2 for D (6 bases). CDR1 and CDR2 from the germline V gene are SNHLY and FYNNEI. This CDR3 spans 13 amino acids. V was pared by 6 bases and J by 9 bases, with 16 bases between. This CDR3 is CASRFLLEGTQYF. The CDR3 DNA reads TGTGCCAGCAGATTCCTCTTGGAGGGGACGCAGTATTTT.

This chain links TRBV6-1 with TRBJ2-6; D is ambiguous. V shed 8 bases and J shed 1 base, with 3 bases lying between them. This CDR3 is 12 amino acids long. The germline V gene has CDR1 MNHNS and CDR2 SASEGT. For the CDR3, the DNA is TGTGCCAGCGTATCTGGGGCCAACGTCCTGACTTTC. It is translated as CASVSGANVLTF.

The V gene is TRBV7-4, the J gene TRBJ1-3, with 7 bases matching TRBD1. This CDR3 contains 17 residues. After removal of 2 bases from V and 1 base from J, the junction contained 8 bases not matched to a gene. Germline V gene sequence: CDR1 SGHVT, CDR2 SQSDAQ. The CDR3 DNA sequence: TGTGCCAGCAGCTTAAGGTCGGAGGGGGCGTCTGGAAACACCATATATTTT. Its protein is CASSLRSEGASGNTIYF. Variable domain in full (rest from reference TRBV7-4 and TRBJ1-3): GAGVSQSPRYKVAKRGRDVALRCDSISGHVTLYWYRQTLGQGSEVLTYSQSDAQRDKSGRPSGRFSAERPERSVSTLKIQRTEQGDSAVYLCASSLRSEGASGNTIYFGEGSWLTVV.

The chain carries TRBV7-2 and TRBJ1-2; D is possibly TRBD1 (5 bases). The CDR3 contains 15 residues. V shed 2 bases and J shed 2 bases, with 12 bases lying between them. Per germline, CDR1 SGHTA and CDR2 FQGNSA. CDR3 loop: CASSLRRQLNYGYTF. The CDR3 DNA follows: TGTGCCAGCAGCTTAAGGAGACAGCTAAACTATGGCTACACCTTC.

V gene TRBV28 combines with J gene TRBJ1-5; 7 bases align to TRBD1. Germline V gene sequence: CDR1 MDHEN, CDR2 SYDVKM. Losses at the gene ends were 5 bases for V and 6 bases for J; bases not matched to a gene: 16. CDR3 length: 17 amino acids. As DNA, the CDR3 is TGTGCCAGCAGTCCCACGACAGGGACATGGTCGGGTCAGCCCCAGCATTTT. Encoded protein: CASSPTTGTWSGQPQHF. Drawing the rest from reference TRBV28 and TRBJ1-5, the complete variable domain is DVKVTQSSRYLVKRTGEKVFLECVQDMDHENMFWYRQDPGLGLRLIYFSYDVKMKEKGDIPEGYSVSREKKERFSLILESASTNQTSMYLCASSPTTGTWSGQPQHFGDGTRLSIL.

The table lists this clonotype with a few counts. CDR3 amino acids: CASSLAAPYGYTF. The CDR3 coding sequence is TGTGCCAGCAGCTTAGCGGCGCCCTATGGCTACACCTTC. The rearrangement uses TRBV7-8 and TRBJ1-2; D gene ambiguous. Trimming took off 0 bases at V and 4 bases at J, with 6 bases between the two ends. Germline values: CDR1 SGHVS, CDR2 FQNEAQ. The CDR3 runs to 13 residues.

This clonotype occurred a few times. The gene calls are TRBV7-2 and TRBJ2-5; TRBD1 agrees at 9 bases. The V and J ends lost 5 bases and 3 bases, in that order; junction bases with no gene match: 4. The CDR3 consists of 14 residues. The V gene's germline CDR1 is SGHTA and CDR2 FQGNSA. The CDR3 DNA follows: TGTGCCAGCAGCCGAACAGGGGGCGAAGAGACCCAGTACTTC. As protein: CASSRTGGEETQYF.

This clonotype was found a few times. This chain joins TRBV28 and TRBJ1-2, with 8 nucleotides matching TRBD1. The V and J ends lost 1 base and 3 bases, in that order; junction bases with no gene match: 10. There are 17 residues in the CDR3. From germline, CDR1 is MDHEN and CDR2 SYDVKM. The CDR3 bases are TGTGCCAGCAGTTTATTCGAGGACAGGGCTGTGGACTATGGCTACACCTTC. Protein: CASSLFEDRAVDYGYTF.